The entry that follows covers one T cell receptor (beta chain) sequence. Its antigen is currently unknown. Sequence at one end of the junction differs from germline and may be a read error. Germline-derived CDR1 and CDR2 are KGHSH and LQKENI. The CDR3 spans 12 residues. This specimen belongs to a study of OX40 agonist ivuxolimab in advanced cancers. Study in general: Every 2 weeks, patients got intravenous ivuxolimab at one of six dose levels (0.01-10 mg/kg). Study-level results: Nonresponders, in some cases, also had low normalized T-cell clonal expansion.

TCRdb's table, derived via immunoSEQ multiplex PCR, lists solely in-frame clones and lacks some. The sample shows some 140,000 clones, around 93% of them seen only once. Source: CD4+ or CD8+ T cells sorted from blood, taken in a trial of the OX40 agonist ivuxolimab. The chain links TRBV18 to TRBJ2-3; D is perhaps TRBD2 (6 bases). The TCR was taken from an adult with an advanced solid tumor such as melanoma, head and neck, liver or kidney cancer. CDR3 DNA: TGTGCCAGCTCACCACGCGGGACTCGCCGTCTTTTT. Its protein product is CASSPRGTRRLF.